A single sample gave rise to the 31 T cell receptor beta chains below, sequenced in a study of cytomegalovirus exposure and HLA in healthy donors. PCR involved 60 Vbeta and 13 Jbeta primers. Sequencing used immunoSEQ multiplex PCR; TCRdb keeps in-frame clones, though not all of them. Of about 160,000 clones listed, more than 65% were seen once; the top ten hold roughly 1.7%. The material sequenced was PBMCs. The receptors were gathered from a woman aged 30 to 39 in good health and CMV-seronegative.

J is TRBJ2-2 and V is TRBV13; possibly TRBD1 for D (6 bases). The CDR3 runs 14 residues. Per the germline V gene, CDR1 is PRHDT and CDR2 is FYEKMQ (reference sequence). Trimming removed 1 base from V and 4 bases from J, with 7 bases in between. CDR3 in DNA: TGTGCCAGCAGCTTAGAACAGGGCACCGGGGAGCTGTTTTTT. It is translated as CASSLEQGTGELFF.

This chain connects TRBV28 to TRBJ1-3; D might be TRBD1 (5 bases). The CDR3 is 15 amino acids. The V and J ends lost 3 bases and 2 bases respectively, with 11 bases between them. The germline V gene encodes CDR1 MDHEN and CDR2 SYDVKM. CDR3 residues: CASSFVPGTGNTIYF. CDR3 sequence (DNA): TGTGCCAGCAGTTTTGTACCAGGGACTGGAAACACCATATATTTT.

The genes are TRBV2 and TRBJ1-5; 11 bases match TRBD1. Germline V CDR1 and CDR2: SNHLY, FYNNEI. CDR3 length: 15 amino acids. The junction had 4 bases not matched to a gene; V was cut back by 3 bases and J by 6 bases. This CDR3 reads CASSEMGQGVQPQHF. DNA of the CDR3: TGTGCCAGCAGTGAGATGGGACAGGGGGTTCAGCCCCAGCATTTT. Full variable domain (remainder filled in from reference TRBV2 and TRBJ1-5): EPEVTQTPSHQVTQMGQEVILRCVPISNHLYFYWYRQILGQKVEFLVSFYNNEISEKSEIFDDQFSVERPDGSNFTLKIRSTKLEDSAMYFCASSEMGQGVQPQHFGDGTRLSIL.

This clone has only one observation. The chain is built from TRBV9 and TRBJ1-2; no clear D. Germline CDR1 reads SGDLS; CDR2 reads YYNGEE. Trimming pared 5 bases from V and 1 base from J, leaving 9 bases between. This CDR3 has 13 amino acids. Written as DNA, the CDR3 is TGTGCCAGCAGACAAGACATTAACTATGGCTACACCTTC. This gives the protein CASRQDINYGYTF. Together with reference TRBV9 and TRBJ1-2, the CDR3 gives the full variable domain: DSGVTQTPKHLITATGQRVTLRCSPRSGDLSVYWYQQSLDQGLQFLIQYYNGEERAKGNILERFSAQQFPDLHSELNLSSLELGDSALYFCASRQDINYGYTFGSGTRLTVV.

The chain carries TRBV5-4 and TRBJ2-7; TRBD1 matches at 7 bases. The germline gives CDR1 SGHNT, CDR2 YYREEE (reference sequence). CDR3 length equals 14 residues. Germline trimming cut 0 bases from V and 2 bases from J; bases unmatched to any gene: 2. The CDR3 protein is CASSLAQGTYEQYF. The CDR3 bases are TGTGCCAGCAGCTTGGCACAGGGGACCTACGAGCAGTACTTC.

This chain uses TRBV19 with TRBJ2-7; 9 bases are a match to TRBD1. The junction had 4 bases not matched to a gene; V was cut back by 3 bases and J by 4 bases. Germline values: CDR1 LNHDA, CDR2 SQIVND (reference sequence). The CDR3 loop spans 14 amino acids. The CDR3 here is CASSISTGGYEQYF. CDR3 coding DNA: TGTGCCAGTAGTATTTCGACAGGGGGATACGAGCAGTACTTC.

This clone has a single count. The J gene is TRBJ2-7, the V gene TRBV29-1, with TRBD1 matching 7 bases. The CDR3 sequence is 11 residues long. Germline CDR1 is SQVTM and CDR2 is ANQGSEA. Trimming took 7 bases from V and 3 from J; bases not matched to a gene: 3. CDR3 residues: CSGGTVYEQYF. In DNA form, the CDR3 reads TGCAGCGGGGGGACAGTCTACGAGCAGTACTTC.

The CDR3 reads CASSPGTERNIQYF. The CDR3 DNA sequence: TGTGCCAGTAGTCCCGGGACAGAGAGAAACATTCAGTACTTC. The V and J genes are TRBV19 and TRBJ2-4, with TRBD1 identical over 7 bases. Per the germline V gene, CDR1 is LNHDA and CDR2 is SQIVND (reference sequence). The CDR3 is 14 residues long. Trimming took 5 bases from V and 6 from J; bases not matched to a gene: 7.

This chain connects TRBV5-1 to TRBJ2-1; TRBD1 is a possible D gene (6 bases). Germline assignment: CDR1 SGHRS and CDR2 YFSETQ. V was shortened by 4 bases and J by 4 bases, with 15 bases between the two germline ends. The CDR3 extends over 15 amino acids. The CDR3 region has the DNA TGCGCCAGCAGCGGCACCGGGACACGATACAATGAGCAGTTCTTC. This translates into CASSGTGTRYNEQFF.

The chain uses TRBV7-3 and TRBJ2-1; maybe TRBD2 (6 bases). There are 15 residues in the CDR3. Per germline, CDR1 SGHTA and CDR2 FQGTGA. V lost 5 bases, J lost 4 bases, and 15 bases lay in between. This CDR3 is CASSTGTGGYNEQFF. CDR3 bases: TGTGCCAGCAGCACCGGGACTGGGGGATACAATGAGCAGTTCTTC. Full variable domain (missing parts from reference TRBV7-3 and TRBJ2-1): GAGVSQTPSNKVTEKGKYVELRCDPISGHTALYWYRQSLGQGPEFLIYFQGTGAADDSGLPNDRFFAVRPEGSVSTLKIQRTERGDSAVYLCASSTGTGGYNEQFFGPGTRLTVL.

The chain links TRBV30 to TRBJ1-1; perhaps TRBD1 as D (6 bases). The germline CDR1 and CDR2 sequences are GTSNPN and SVGIG (reference sequence). Trimming removed 8 bases at V and 1 base at J, with 14 bases between. The CDR3 contains 13 residues. The CDR3 here is CAEGVRGNTEAFF. As DNA, the CDR3 is TGTGCCGAGGGGGTGAGGGGGAACACTGAAGCTTTCTTT.

The genes are TRBV7-8 and TRBJ1-1, with 9 bases aligning to TRBD1. Germline V lookup: CDR1 SGHVS, CDR2 FQNEAQ. The ends lost 5 bases at V and 4 bases at J; junction bases unmatched: 8. The CDR3 extends over 15 amino acids. CDR3 nucleotides: TGTGCCAGCAGCACCGGACAGGGGTTGGGCACTGAAGCTTTCTTT. Amino acids: CASSTGQGLGTEAFF.

This clone was recorded a few times. The rearrangement joins TRBV4-1 to TRBJ1-1, with D possibly being TRBD1 (5 bases). CDR1 is MGHRA and CDR2 is YSYEKL in the germline V gene. The V and J ends lost 4 bases and 1 base respectively, with 10 bases between them. The CDR3 is 14 residues long. The CDR3 DNA follows: TGCGCCAGCAGCCCAGGACAACAGAACACTGAAGCTTTCTTT. It is translated as CASSPGQQNTEAFF.

The chain employs TRBV7-6 and TRBJ1-4, with unresolved D. Germline CDR1 reads SGHVS; CDR2 reads FNYEAQ. With 5 bases removed from V and 5 bases from J, the gap between germline ends came to 9 bases. This CDR3 has 13 amino acids. The CDR3 DNA sequence: TGTGCCAGCAGCCTTTACGGGAATGAAAAACTGTTTTTT. Translating gives CASSLYGNEKLFF.

The rearrangement uses TRBV29-1 and TRBJ2-5; possible D gene TRBD1, 5 bases. Germline V gene sequence: CDR1 SQVTM, CDR2 ANQGSEA. The CDR3 loop spans 14 amino acids. Trimming removed 3 bases at V and 7 bases at J, with 18 bases between. Written as DNA, the CDR3 is TGCAGCGTTGAGTGGGGCAGGGTAAGAGCGACCCAGTACTTC. Its protein is CSVEWGRVRATQYF.

The genes are TRBV6-5 and TRBJ1-1; TRBD1 might be the D (5 bases). The CDR3 totals 14 residues. Trimming removed 5 bases from V and 5 bases from J, with 15 bases in between. Germline values: CDR1 MNHEY, CDR2 SVGAGI. Here the CDR3 DNA reads TGTGCCAGCAGTAAAGGCAGGGAGGCGACTGAAGCTTTCTTT. Protein: CASSKGREATEAFF.

This chain links TRBV6-4 with TRBJ2-3; 7 nucleotides match TRBD1. The CDR3 is 19 residues long. The J segment lost 0 bases and the V segment lost 3 bases, leaving 15 bases of the junction unmatched. Germline V gives CDR1 MRHNA, CDR2 SNTAGT. CDR3 bases: TGTGCCAGCAGTGAGGTCGGGACAGTGTGGGGTCACAGCACAGATACGCAGTATTTT. The encoded protein is CASSEVGTVWGHSTDTQYF.

This clone was seen more than once but under ten times. This rearrangement joins TRBV5-5 to TRBJ2-1; TRBD2 aligns across 10 bases. CDR3 length: 16 amino acids. CDR1 and CDR2 from the germline V gene are SGHKS and YYEKEE (reference sequence). J was trimmed by 0 bases and V by 3 bases; bases with no gene match: 3. Here the CDR3 DNA reads TGTGCCAGCAGCTATGGACTAGCGGCCTCCTACAATGAGCAGTTCTTC. Protein sequence: CASSYGLAASYNEQFF.

This clone was counted only a few times. V gene TRBV5-1 combines with J gene TRBJ1-5, with D hard to call. V lost 4 bases and J lost 4, with 15 bases in between. CDR3 length equals 15 residues. The germline gives CDR1 SGHRS, CDR2 YFSETQ. CDR3 nucleotide sequence: TGCGCCAGCAGCCCGGAGGTGGGCAGAAATCAGCCCCAGCATTTT. Translated, it gives CASSPEVGRNQPQHF.

J is TRBJ2-4 and V is TRBV5-1; TRBD2 aligns across 7 bases. V dropped 3 bases and J dropped 0; count of bases not matched to a gene: 3. The CDR3 is 15 residues long. Germline V gives CDR1 SGHRS, CDR2 YFSETQ. In nucleotides, the CDR3 is TGCGCCAGCAGCTCCAGCGGGATAGCCAAAAACATTCAGTACTTC. Protein product: CASSSSGIAKNIQYF.

The gene calls are TRBV11-3 and TRBJ2-7, with 7 nucleotides matching TRBD1. CDR1 and CDR2 (germline): SGHNT, YENEEA. V shed 4 bases, J shed 6 bases, and the junction held 0 bases outside the gene matches. The CDR3 covers 11 residues. The CDR3 DNA sequence: TGTGCCAGCAGCTCAGGGGGCGAGCAGTACTTC. Translating gives CASSSGGEQYF.

The chain combines TRBV27 with TRBJ2-7; TRBD1 agrees at 7 bases. This CDR3 is 13 amino acids long. Per the germline V gene, CDR1 is MNHEY and CDR2 is SMNVEV (reference sequence). Trimming cost V 2 bases and J 3 bases; bases outside gene matches: 1. The CDR3 loop is CASSLPGGYEQYF. The DNA of the CDR3 is TGTGCCAGCAGTTTACCAGGGGGCTACGAGCAGTACTTC.

J is TRBJ2-5 and V is TRBV6-5; TRBD1 might be the D (6 bases). The germline CDR1 and CDR2 sequences are MNHEY and SVGAGI. The V end lost 6 bases, the J end lost 6 bases, and 17 bases lay between the germline ends. CDR3 length: 14 residues. CDR3 coding DNA: TGTGCCAGCAGCATTAAACAGGGCCTTCAGACCCAGTACTTC. Its translation is CASSIKQGLQTQYF.

A note on this clone: An end of the junction does not agree with germline; a read error may underlie this. The CDR3 bases are TGCGCCAGCAGCCAGCCTCTGGTAATTGGAGCCTATGGCTACCCCTTC. It encodes CASSQPLVIGAYGYPF. V gene TRBV4-1 combines with J gene TRBJ1-2; D gene unclear. This CDR3 spans 16 amino acids. Germline V CDR1 and CDR2: MGHRA, YSYEKL.

The chain uses TRBV19 and TRBJ2-1, with 12 bases matching TRBD2. The V segment lost 4 bases and the J segment 7 bases; nucleotides outside the gene matches: 5. The germline V gene encodes CDR1 LNHDA and CDR2 SQIVND (reference sequence). The CDR3 is made up of 15 amino acids. The CDR3 DNA reads as TGTGCCAGTAGTAGACTAGCGGGAGAAGGAAATGAGCAGTTCTTC. This encodes CASSRLAGEGNEQFF.

This clone came up a few times. This rearrangement joins TRBV27 to TRBJ1-1; D is unresolved. The CDR3 is 11 amino acids. CDR1 MNHEY and CDR2 SMNVEV come from the germline V gene (reference sequence). The V and J ends lost 6 bases and 8 bases respectively, with 10 bases between them. The CDR3 DNA is TGTGCCAGCAGCCGAGGCTTGGAAGCTTTCTTT. Translating it yields CASSRGLEAFF.

The chain is built from TRBV25-1 and TRBJ2-7, with TRBD1 matching over 9 bases. Germline V gene data show CDR1 as MGHDK and CDR2 as SYGVNS. The CDR3 consists of 15 residues. V lost 2 bases, J lost 5 bases, and 7 bases stayed unmatched. The CDR3 loop is CASSEPGTGSDEQYF. DNA for the CDR3: TGTGCCAGCAGTGAACCCGGGACAGGGTCCGACGAGCAGTACTTC.

The V and J genes are TRBV11-2 and TRBJ2-2; tentative D call: TRBD2 (5 bases). The germline CDR1 and CDR2 sequences are SGHAT and FQNNGV. This CDR3 has 14 amino acids. V lost 0 bases and J lost 6, with 8 bases in between. The CDR3 nucleotides are TGTGCCAGCAGCTTAGAGAGGGTGTCCGGGGAGCTGTTTTTT. This codes for CASSLERVSGELFF.

There are a few counts of this clone. The chain carries TRBV7-3 and TRBJ1-6, with TRBD1 identical over 8 bases. The germline gives CDR1 SGHTA, CDR2 FQGTGA. The CDR3 sequence is 14 residues long. Unmatched junction bases numbered 4, after V lost 5 bases and J lost 7 bases. This CDR3 reads CASSLGDRNSPLHF. Here the CDR3 DNA reads TGTGCCAGCAGCCTAGGGGACAGGAATTCACCCCTCCACTTT.

The CDR3 loop reads CASSIPSRTENYGYTF. The CDR3 nucleotides read TGTGCCAGTAGTATACCCTCGCGGACAGAGAACTATGGCTACACCTTC. V gene TRBV19 combines with J gene TRBJ1-2; the D gene is possibly TRBD1 (6 bases). The CDR3 length is 16 residues. Trimming pared 2 bases from V and 2 bases from J, leaving 15 bases between. The germline V gene encodes CDR1 LNHDA and CDR2 SQIVND (reference sequence). The variable domain in full, with the rest retrieved from reference TRBV19 and TRBJ1-2, is DGGITQSPKYLFRKEGQNVTLSCEQNLNHDAMYWYRQDPGQGLRLIYYSQIVNDFQKGDIAEGYSVSREKKESFPLTVTSAQKNPTAFYLCASSIPSRTENYGYTFGSGTRLTVV.

The chain combines TRBV5-1 with TRBJ2-1; TRBD1 aligns across 8 bases. Germline V lookup: CDR1 SGHRS, CDR2 YFSETQ. V shed 4 bases, J shed 9 bases, and the junction held 15 bases outside the gene matches. CDR3 size: 16 residues. This CDR3 reads CASSNKWTGLSSEQFF. For the CDR3, the DNA is TGCGCCAGCAGCAATAAATGGACAGGGTTGAGCTCTGAGCAGTTCTTC.